This T cell receptor (beta chain) was recovered during a study of identical twins. General observations from the study: Alpha sequences out of frame and shared by twins had excess low generation probability.

As to this clonotype: No antigen is known for it.

The donor group consisted entirely of healthy Caucasians. A single record per CDR3 protein comes from TCRdb applying MiXCR to the 5' RACE reads. The table records 350,000 to 600,000 distinct CDR3 sequences, more than 13% of them present only once. This sample was also put to use in a study of yellow fever vaccine responses in identical twins.

The clonotype comes from a young woman in good health. The material sequenced was CD4+ T cells sorted from blood.

For the CDR3, the DNA is TGCAGTGCTAGAGTCGGGTTACGGAAGAGCTACGAGCAGTACTTC. This gives the protein CSARVGLRKSYEQYF. The chain joins TRBV20-1 to TRBJ2-7; unclear D gene. The germline gives CDR1 DFQATT, CDR2 SNEGSKA (reference sequence). Deletions cut 1 base from V and 3 bases from J, with 16 bases between. The CDR3 length is 15 residues.